This T cell receptor beta chain was observed in a study of blood T cell repertoires in COVID-19. Recruitment covered about 25 US areas and drew participants whose ages spanned about 18 to 100 years. Generated by immunoSEQ multiplex PCR, the TCRdb table keeps only in-frame clones and is missing some. The sample has roughly 250,000 clones, approximately 90% seen once. The specimen sequenced was PBMCs or T cells enriched from blood (not recorded which). The source is a woman between 25 and 40 years old with acute COVID-19.

This CDR3 is CASSPPLQTHYGYTF. The CDR3 region has the DNA TGTGCCAGTAGTCCCCCGTTACAGACACACTATGGCTACACCTTC. The J gene is TRBJ1-2, the V gene TRBV19; unclear D gene. V was pared by 5 bases and J by 3 bases, with 16 bases between. The germline V gene has CDR1 LNHDA and CDR2 SQIVND (reference sequence). This CDR3 contains 15 residues.